What follows is one T cell receptor (beta chain) and its context. This sample is drawn from a study of blood T cell repertoires in COVID-19. Study context: Samples came from the United States, Italy and Spain, spanning acute and convalescent COVID-19. Sample material is recorded as cDNA or gDNA derived from T cells, B-cell-depleted T cells, or PBMCs.

The authors' processing: How many nucleated cells were present was estimated from reference gene primer amplification. The table came from immunoSEQ multiplex PCR; TCRdb's copy has only in-frame clones and leaves some out. The V and J calls and clone size are taken from that table; D and trimming were inferred from the DNA. The table has roughly 300,000 clones, 86% seen once. Sequenced material: peripheral blood. This TCR came from a woman in her fifties or sixties with acute or convalescent COVID-19.

CDR3 sequence reads: CASSADGRYTEAFF. For the CDR3, the DNA is TGTGCCAGCAGCGCTGACGGGAGATACACTGAAGCTTTCTTT. The chain combines TRBV9 with TRBJ1-1; D gene unclear. CDR3 size: 14 residues. Trimming removed 3 bases from V and 3 bases from J, with 12 bases in between. The V gene's germline CDR1 is SGDLS and CDR2 YYNGEE.